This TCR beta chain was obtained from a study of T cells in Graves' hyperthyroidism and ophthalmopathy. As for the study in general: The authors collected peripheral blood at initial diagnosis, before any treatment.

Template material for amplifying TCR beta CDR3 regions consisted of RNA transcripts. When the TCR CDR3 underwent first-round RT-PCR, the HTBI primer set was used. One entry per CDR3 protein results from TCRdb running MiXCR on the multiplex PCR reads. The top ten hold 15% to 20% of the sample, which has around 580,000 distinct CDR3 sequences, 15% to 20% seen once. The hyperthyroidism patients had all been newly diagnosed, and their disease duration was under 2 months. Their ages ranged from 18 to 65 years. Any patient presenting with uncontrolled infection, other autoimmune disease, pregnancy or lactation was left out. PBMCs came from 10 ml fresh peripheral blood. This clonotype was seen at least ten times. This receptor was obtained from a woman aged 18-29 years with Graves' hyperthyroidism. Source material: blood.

The CDR3 here is CASRDLSGRYNEQFF. For the CDR3, the DNA is TGTGCCAGCAGAGATCTTAGCGGGAGGTACAATGAGCAGTTCTTC. The V gene is TRBV27, the J gene TRBJ2-1; 10 nucleotides line up with TRBD2. V lost 6 bases, J lost 4 bases, and 6 bases stayed unmatched. The CDR3 loop spans 15 amino acids. Germline V gene data show CDR1 as MNHEY and CDR2 as SMNVEV (reference sequence).